The present T cell receptor (beta chain) was sequenced within a study of cytomegalovirus exposure and HLA in healthy donors. Vbeta (60) and Jbeta (13) primers were used in the PCR. Clones were read by immunoSEQ multiplex PCR, and TCRdb kept only the in-frame ones, dropping some. This table holds about 110,000 clones, approximately 82% found once. The V and J ends lost 0 bases and 0 bases respectively, with 9 bases between them. CDR1 is SGHRS and CDR2 is YFSETQ in the germline V gene. The CDR3 spans 16 residues. The sequencing sample was made of PBMCs. This TCR came from a man aged 35 to 55 in good health and CMV-seronegative. The V call is TRBV5-1, the J call TRBJ2-2, with D perhaps TRBD1 (5 bases). CDR3 sequence: CASSLEGATNTGELFF. Here the CDR3 DNA reads TGCGCCAGCAGCTTGGAAGGGGCAACGAACACCGGGGAGCTGTTTTTT.